This T cell receptor (beta chain) is from a study of OX40 agonist ivuxolimab in advanced cancers. Study-wide context: Patients were treated with ivuxolimab, an agonistic anti-OX40 (CD134) antibody.

This CDR3 has 18 amino acids. Looked up from germline, CDR1 is SGHDT and CDR2 is YYEEEE. The V gene lost 5 bases and the J gene lost 0 bases, with 21 bases spanning the gap. Study-level results: The average count of expanded clones was higher among CD8+ T cells than among CD4+.

Concerning this clone: Its antigen is not known.

TCRdb's table, derived via immunoSEQ multiplex PCR, lists solely in-frame clones and lacks some. The sample includes tens of thousands of clones, over 80% seen only once; the top ten take around 4.5%. This TCR derives from an adult with an advanced solid tumor such as melanoma, head and neck, liver or kidney cancer. This chain connects TRBV5-6 to TRBJ1-5; D may be TRBD1 (5 bases). The sequences come from CD4+ or CD8+ T cells sorted from blood, collected in a trial of the OX40 agonist ivuxolimab. CDR3 protein: CASSSMGLGLNSNQPQHF. The CDR3 DNA follows: TGTGCCAGCAGTTCCATGGGCCTGGGACTCAATAGCAATCAGCCCCAGCATTTT.